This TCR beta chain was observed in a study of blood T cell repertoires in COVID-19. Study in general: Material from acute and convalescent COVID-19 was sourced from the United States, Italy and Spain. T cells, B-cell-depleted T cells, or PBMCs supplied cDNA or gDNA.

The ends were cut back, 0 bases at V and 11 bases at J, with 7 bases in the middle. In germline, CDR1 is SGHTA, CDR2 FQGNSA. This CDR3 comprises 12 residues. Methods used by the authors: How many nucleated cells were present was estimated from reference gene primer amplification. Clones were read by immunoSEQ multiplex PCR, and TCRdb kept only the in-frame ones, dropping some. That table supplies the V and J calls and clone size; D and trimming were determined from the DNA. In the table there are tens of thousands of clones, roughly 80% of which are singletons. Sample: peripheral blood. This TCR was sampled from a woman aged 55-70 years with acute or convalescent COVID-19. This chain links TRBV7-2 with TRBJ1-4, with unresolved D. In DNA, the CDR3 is TGTGCCAGCAGCTTAGCTGACAAGAAACTGTTTTTT. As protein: CASSLADKKLFF.